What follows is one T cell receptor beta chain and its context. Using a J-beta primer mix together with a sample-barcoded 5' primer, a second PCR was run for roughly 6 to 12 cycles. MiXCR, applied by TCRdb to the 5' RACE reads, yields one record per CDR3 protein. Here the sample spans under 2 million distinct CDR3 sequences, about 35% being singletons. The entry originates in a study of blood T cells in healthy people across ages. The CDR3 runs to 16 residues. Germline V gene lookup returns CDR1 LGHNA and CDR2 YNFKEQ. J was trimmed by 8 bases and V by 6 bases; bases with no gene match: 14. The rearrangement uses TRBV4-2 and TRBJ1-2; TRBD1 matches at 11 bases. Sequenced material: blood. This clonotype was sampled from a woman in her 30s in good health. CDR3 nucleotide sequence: TGTGCCAGCAGTTTTCCCCGGACAGGGGGCACTTTGGGCTACACCTTC. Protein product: CASSFPRTGGTLGYTF.